Listed below are T cell receptor beta chains from one sample, sequenced in a study of Ad26.COV2.S vaccination and SARS-CoV-2 variants. Clones were sequenced by immunoSEQ multiplex PCR, and TCRdb holds only the in-frame ones, with some missing. The sample contains about 220,000 clones, roughly 90% of which appear only once. The material was peripheral blood, obtained in a trial of Ad26.COV2.S vaccine versus placebo. Receptors originate from a person between 18 and 65 years old who received the Ad26.COV2.S COVID-19 vaccine or a placebo. Each CDR3 is given with its conserved first and last residue. D genes are given only for firm matches. Rows may omit the clone size; those that give it use once, few, many or a size class.

TRBD1 | NA | TRBJ1-5 | TRBV6-5 | TGTGCCAGCAGCGCGACAGGGGACTCCAATCAGCCCCAGCATTTT | CASSATGDSNQPQHF
TRBD1 | NA | TRBJ2-7 | TRBV19 | TGTGCCAGTAGTAAGAAGGGGACAGGGGAGTACGAGCAGTACTTC | CASSKKGTGEYEQYF
TRBD2 | NA | TRBJ2-2 | TRBV9 | TGTGCCAGCAGCGTAGATCCCCCCGGACTAGCGGGGAACACCGGGGAGCTGTTTTTT | CASSVDPPGLAGNTGELFF
NA | NA | TRBJ1-1 | TRBV19 | TGTGCCAGTAGTTGGGGGGACACACCCATGAACACTGAAGCTTTCTTT | CASSWGDTPMNTEAFF
TRBD2 | NA | TRBJ2-7 | TRBV4-3 | TGCGCCAGCAGCCAAGATCGCAGCGGGGGGGCCTACGAGCAGTACTTC | CASSQDRSGGAYEQYF
TRBD2 | once | TRBJ2-5 | TRBV6-1 | TGTGCCAGCAGTGAACTAGCGGGAGGTGGAGAGACCCAGTACTTC | CASSELAGGGETQYF
NA | NA | TRBJ1-6 | TRBV27 | TGTGCCAGCAGCCGGACGGCTTTATATAATTCACCCCTCCACTTT | CASSRTALYNSPLHF
NA | NA | TRBJ2-5 | TRBV2 | TGTGCCAGCAGTGGCTTTAGTCGGGGTCAAGAGACCCAGTACTTC | CASSGFSRGQETQYF
NA | NA | TRBJ2-1 | TRBV7-2 | TGTGCCAGCAGCTTACACAGGAGTACCTACAATGAGCAGTTCTTC | CASSLHRSTYNEQFF
TRBD1 | NA | TRBJ2-5 | TRBV28 | TGTGCCAGCAGTTTAGTTGGACAGGGTGGGGAGACCCAGTACTTC | CASSLVGQGGETQYF
NA | once | TRBJ2-7 | TRBV10-3 | TGTGCCACGGGTCCTTCCTACGAGCAGTACTTC | CATGPSYEQYF
NA | NA | TRBJ1-5 | TRBV6-1 | TGTGCCAGCAGTGATGGGGTGTATCAGCCCCAGCATTTT | CASSDGVYQPQHF
NA | NA | TRBJ2-7 | TRBV30 | TGTGCCTGGGGTTCGGGGCTAAGGTACGAGCAGTACTTC | CAWGSGLRYEQYF
TRBD2 | NA | TRBJ2-1 | TRBV7-2 | TGTGCCAGCAGCCCCCAGGCACGGGAGGCCAATGAGCAGTTCTTC | CASSPQAREANEQFF
NA | NA | TRBJ2-7 | TRBV5-5 | TGTGCCAGCAGCTTGCGTCAGGGGTCCGAGCAGTACTTC | CASSLRQGSEQYF
NA | NA | TRBJ1-5 | TRBV12-3/TRBV12-4 | TGTGCCAGCAGCCCAGGACTCAATCAGCCCCAGCATTTT | CASSPGLNQPQHF
TRBD2 | NA | TRBJ2-4 | TRBV19 | TGTGCCAGTAGTTTACTAGCGGGAGTCGGCAAAAACATTCAGTACTTC | CASSLLAGVGKNIQYF
NA | NA | TRBJ2-1 | TRBV4-1 | TGCGCCAGCAGCCAGGCGGGGAGCTCCTACAATGAGCAGTTCTTC | CASSQAGSSYNEQFF
NA | NA | TRBJ2-7 | TRBV29-1 | TGCAGCGTTGAAGGCGCGGCGGGCTCCTACGAGCAGTACTTC | CSVEGAAGSYEQYF
NA | NA | TRBJ2-7 | TRBV5-1 | TGCGCCAGCAGCTTGGACTTGCCCTACGAGCAGTACTTC | CASSLDLPYEQYF
NA | NA | TRBJ1-2 | TRBV7-8 | TGTGCCAGCAGGCATACCCCAGGGAAGGATGGCTACACCTTC | CASRHTPGKDGYTF
TRBD1 | NA | TRBJ2-7 | TRBV7-2 | TGTGCCAGCAGCCGTGACAGGGGGATCGACGAGCAGTACTTC | CASSRDRGIDEQYF
NA | NA | TRBJ2-3 | TRBV6-2/TRBV6-3 | TGTGCCAGCAGTTCCCTCCGGGAGACAGGGAGGGATACGCAGTATTTT | CASSSLRETGRDTQYF
NA | NA | TRBJ2-5 | TRBV14 | TGTGCCAGCAGCCAGGGCCAAGAGACCCAGTACTTC | CASSQGQETQYF
NA | NA | TRBJ2-3 | TRBV6-5 | TGTGCCAGCAGTTACGAGGGGGAGGTTTCTGTAGATACGCAGTATTTT | CASSYEGEVSVDTQYF
NA | NA | TRBJ1-6 | TRBV28 | TGTGCCAGCAGTTTACGTTGGGATGATTCACCCCTCCACTTT | CASSLRWDDSPLHF
TRBD1 | NA | TRBJ2-1 | TRBV5-1 | TGCGCCAGCAGCTTGGGGTCAGGGGGATACAATGAGCAGTTCTTC | CASSLGSGGYNEQFF
NA | once | TRBJ1-1 | TRBV5-1 | TGCGCCAGCAGCTTGAGGGGGAACACTGAAGCTTTCTTT | CASSLRGNTEAFF
TRBD2 | few | TRBJ2-7 | TRBV4-3 | TGCGCCAGCAGCCCTAGCGGGAGTAACTACGAGCAGTACTTC | CASSPSGSNYEQYF
TRBD1 | NA | TRBJ1-6 | TRBV27 | TGTGCCAGTAGCTCCACAGGGGTTCCCTCCTATAATTCACCCCTCCACTTT | CASSSTGVPSYNSPLHF
TRBD1 | NA | TRBJ2-7 | TRBV27 | TGTGCCAGCAGCCGACAGGGTCCCTACGAGCAGTACTTC | CASSRQGPYEQYF
TRBD1 | NA | TRBJ2-7 | TRBV29-1 | TGCAGCGCTATGACAGGGACCTACGAGCAGTACTTC | CSAMTGTYEQYF
NA | NA | TRBJ2-3 | TRBV3-1/TRBV3-2 | TGTGCCAGCAGCCTAAGTGGGACAGATACGCAGTATTTT | CASSLSGTDTQYF
TRBD1 | NA | TRBJ1-2 | TRBV24-1 | TGTGCCACCAGTGGACAGGGGAACTATGGCTACACCTTC | CATSGQGNYGYTF
TRBD2 | NA | TRBJ2-7 | TRBV7-9 | TGTGCCAGCAGCTTGACTAGCGGTTACGAGCAGTACTTC | CASSLTSGYEQYF
NA | once | TRBJ1-4 | TRBV27 | TGTGCCAGCAGCTCCGACACGATTAATGAAAAACTGTTTTTT | CASSSDTINEKLFF
TRBD1 | NA | TRBJ2-7 | TRBV5-1 | TGCGCCAGCAGCTGGGGACAGGGGTACTACGAGCAGTACTTC | CASSWGQGYYEQYF